This section outlines one T cell receptor (beta chain) sequence together with its context. This entry is derived from a study of monozygotic twins with inflammatory bowel disease. With the 5' RACE reads reprocessed, TCRdb shows one record per CDR3 protein and no DNA. Here the sample table reports a few hundred thousand distinct CDR3 sequences. This CDR3 region has 16 residues. Per germline, CDR1 MNHNS and CDR2 SASEGT. The receptor's source is a human donor with ulcerative colitis or Crohn's disease, or a healthy co-twin of an affected twin (not recorded which). The rearrangement links TRBV6-1 to TRBJ1-3; as DNA is missing, the TRBD1 call by TCRdb cannot be tested. Sequenced material: blood. The CDR3 loop is CASSQQGSSSGNTIYF.